These 7 T cell receptor beta chains came from one sample sequenced in a study of blood T cells in healthy people across ages. Combining a sample-barcoded 5' primer with a J-beta primer mix, a second PCR ran for 7 to 11 cycles. TCRdb used MiXCR to reprocess the 5' RACE reads, holding one entry per CDR3 protein. The table records roughly 1,000,000 distinct CDR3 sequences, under 30% of them present only once. These same records also appear under a second study, on T cells of mothers and their children.

Specimen: blood. The receptors originated from a girl aged 2-15 years in good health.

The chain uses TRBV7-2 and TRBJ1-2; no firm D call. CDR3 length: 14 amino acids. Germline V gene lookup returns CDR1 SGHTA and CDR2 FQGNSA. The germline V and J ends were trimmed by 1 base and 4 bases, with 10 bases remaining between them. CDR3 sequence reads: CASSLGIPGYGYTF. For the CDR3, the DNA is TGTGCCAGCAGCTTAGGTATCCCGGGCTATGGCTACACCTTC. The variable domain in full, with the rest retrieved from reference TRBV7-2 and TRBJ1-2, is GAGVSQSPSNKVTEKGKDVELRCDPISGHTALYWYRQSLGQGLEFLIYFQGNSAPDKSGLPSDRFSAERTGGSVSTLTIQRTQQEDSAVYLCASSLGIPGYGYTFGSGTRLTVV.

For the CDR3, the DNA is TGCGCCAGCAGCTCCGGGACTAGCGCAGCAGATACGCAGTATTTT. Translating gives CASSSGTSAADTQYF. This chain joins TRBV5-1 and TRBJ2-3, with TRBD2 matching 10 bases. Per the germline V gene, CDR1 is SGHRS and CDR2 is YFSETQ. The CDR3 is 15 amino acids. Germline trimming cut 3 bases from V and 4 bases from J; bases unmatched to any gene: 5.

This clonotype was seen a handful of times. An end of the junction does not agree with germline; a read error may underlie this. The rearrangement joins TRBV7-2 to TRBJ2-3; 8 bases align to TRBD2. Germline V CDR1 and CDR2: SGHTA, FQGNSA. This CDR3 is built from 11 residues. This CDR3 reads CASSFRVAGNF. The CDR3 DNA sequence: TGTGCCAGCAGCTTTAGAGTAGCGGGGAATTTT. Variable domain in full (rest from reference TRBV7-2 and TRBJ2-3): GAGVSQSPSNKVTEKGKDVELRCDPISGHTALYWYRQSLGQGLEFLIYFQGNSAPDKSGLPSDRFSAERTGGSVSTLTIQRTQQEDSAVYLCASSFRVAGNFGPGTRLTVL.

There are a few counts of this clonotype. This chain joins TRBV7-3 and TRBJ1-1; D may be TRBD1 (5 bases). Germline V gene data show CDR1 as SGHTA and CDR2 as FQGTGA. Trimming took off 5 bases at V and 3 bases at J, with 22 bases between the two ends. The CDR3 sequence is 17 residues long. This CDR3 reads CASSPYPRALGDTEAFF. The DNA for the CDR3 is TGTGCCAGCAGCCCCTACCCAAGGGCTTTGGGGGACACTGAAGCTTTCTTT.

At least ten counts were recorded for this clonotype. The chain carries TRBV29-1 and TRBJ2-4; 7 positions match TRBD2. The CDR3 runs to 13 residues. CDR1 and CDR2 (germline): SQVTM, ANQGSEA. Trimming removed 6 bases from V and 0 bases from J; junction bases left unmatched: 2. CDR3 DNA sequence: TGCAGCGTCCTAGCGGTAGCCAAAAACATTCAGTACTTC. Encoded protein: CSVLAVAKNIQYF.

The V and J genes are TRBV7-2 and TRBJ2-1; 13 bases agree with TRBD2. Trimming removed 5 bases from V and 12 bases from J; junction bases left unmatched: 10. Per the germline V gene, CDR1 is SGHTA and CDR2 is FQGNSA. This CDR3 region has 15 residues. CDR3 sequence (DNA): TGTGCCAGCAGCGGGGTTACTAGCGGGAGGGCTAGGCAGTTCTTC. Translating it yields CASSGVTSGRARQFF.

The chain uses TRBV24-1 and TRBJ2-5; D gene unclear. The assigned J gene may be wrong: the sequence end matches TRBJ2-7 better. The CDR3 covers 13 residues. Germline loops: CDR1 KGHDR, CDR2 SFDVKD. The chain's CDR3 is CATSDFIRDEQYF. The CDR3, as DNA: TGTGCCACCAGTGATTTTATTCGGGACGAGCAGTACTTC.